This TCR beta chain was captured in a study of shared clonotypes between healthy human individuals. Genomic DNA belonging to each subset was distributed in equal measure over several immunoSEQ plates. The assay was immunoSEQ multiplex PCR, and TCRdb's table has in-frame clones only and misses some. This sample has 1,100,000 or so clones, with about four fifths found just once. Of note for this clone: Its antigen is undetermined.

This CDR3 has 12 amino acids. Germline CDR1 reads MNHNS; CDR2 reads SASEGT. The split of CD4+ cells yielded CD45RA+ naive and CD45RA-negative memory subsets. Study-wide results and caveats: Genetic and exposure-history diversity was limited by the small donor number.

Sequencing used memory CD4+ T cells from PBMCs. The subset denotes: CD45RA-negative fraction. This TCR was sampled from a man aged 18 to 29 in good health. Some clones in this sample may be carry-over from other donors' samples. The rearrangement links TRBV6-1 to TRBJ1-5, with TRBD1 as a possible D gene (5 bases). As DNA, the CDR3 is TGTGCAGCGAGAGACAGTAATCAGCCCCAGCATTTT. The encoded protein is CAARDSNQPQHF.